This TCR beta chain is from a study of PD-1 and CTLA-4 blockade in melanoma. Germline V gene sequence: CDR1 MNHEY, CDR2 SVGAGI. V was trimmed by 9 bases and J by 6 bases, leaving 12 bases between them. This CDR3 is 12 amino acids long. Profiling relied on immunoSEQ multiplex PCR, and the TCRdb table lists in-frame clones only, not all of them. The sample has tens of thousands of clones, around 88% seen once. The material was CD8+ T cells from peripheral blood, obtained before anti-PD-1 treatment. The V and J genes are TRBV6-5 and TRBJ2-1; D uncertain. This TCR came from a human donor with melanoma. DNA for the CDR3: TGTGCCAGTTGGAGATGGCGCAATGAGCAGTTCTTC. Translation: CASWRWRNEQFF.